Listed below are T cell receptor beta chains from one sample, sequenced in a study of blood T cell repertoires in COVID-19. Profiled with immunoSEQ multiplex PCR; TCRdb holds only in-frame clones, not every one. The sample holds 250,000 or so clones, 75% to 90% seen once. Sequenced material: peripheral blood. Receptor source: a woman in her 40s who had recovered from COVID-19. CDR3s include the opening cysteine and the closing phenylalanine or tryptophan. Fields, in order: D gene, J gene, V gene, clone size, CDR3 protein, CDR3 DNA. D genes are given only for firm matches. Not all rows give a size; the values are once, few, many and, for expanded clones, a class.

D: .; J: TRBJ2-3; V: TRBV5-1; size: .; CDR3: CASSLFSDIDTQYF; DNA: TGCGCCAGCAGCTTGTTTTCCGACATAGATACGCAGTATTTT
D: .; J: TRBJ2-7; V: TRBV5-4; size: .; CDR3: CASSPGGRLYEQYF; DNA: TGTGCCAGCAGCCCCGGGGGGCGCCTTTACGAGCAGTACTTC
D: TRBD2; J: TRBJ2-1; V: TRBV15; size: .; CDR3: CATSRAGGSYNEQFF; DNA: TGTGCCACCAGCAGAGCGGGGGGCTCCTACAATGAGCAGTTCTTC
D: .; J: TRBJ1-2; V: TRBV14; size: .; CDR3: CASSPDRPGLGYGYTF; DNA: TGTGCCAGCAGTCCCGACAGGCCCGGATTAGGCTATGGCTACACCTTC
D: .; J: TRBJ2-7; V: TRBV19; size: .; CDR3: CASSSDRRYEQYF; DNA: TGTGCCAGTAGTAGTGACAGGCGATACGAGCAGTACTTC
D: .; J: TRBJ2-7; V: TRBV29-1; size: .; CDR3: CSVAVWSSYEQYF; DNA: TGCAGCGTTGCGGTTTGGAGCTCCTACGAGCAGTACTTC
D: TRBD2; J: TRBJ2-3; V: TRBV19; size: .; CDR3: CASNRGAGGTDTQYF; DNA: TGTGCCAGTAATAGAGGGGCGGGAGGCACAGATACGCAGTATTTT
D: TRBD2; J: TRBJ2-5; V: TRBV11-2; size: .; CDR3: CASRRPGLDRGTQYF; DNA: TGTGCCAGCAGGCGACCGGGACTAGATCGTGGGACCCAGTACTTC
D: .; J: TRBJ1-1; V: TRBV19; size: .; CDR3: CASIPRSRPEAFF; DNA: TGTGCCAGTATCCCCAGGTCCAGGCCCGAAGCTTTCTTT
D: .; J: TRBJ1-5; V: TRBV19; size: .; CDR3: CASTAEGQGKDQPQHF; DNA: TGTGCCAGTACTGCCGAGGGCCAGGGGAAGGATCAGCCCCAGCATTTT
D: TRBD1; J: TRBJ1-2; V: TRBV11-2; size: once; CDR3: CASSLGWDRGRTF; DNA: TGTGCCAGCAGCTTAGGATGGGACAGAGGTCGCACCTTC
D: .; J: TRBJ1-1; V: TRBV10-3; size: .; CDR3: CAIRPQGDTEAFF; DNA: TGTGCCATCAGGCCACAGGGAGACACTGAAGCTTTCTTT
D: .; J: TRBJ1-1; V: TRBV7-8; size: few; CDR3: CASSLQGILITEAFF; DNA: TGTGCCAGCAGCTTACAGGGAATTTTGATCACTGAAGCTTTCTTT
D: TRBD1; J: TRBJ1-1; V: TRBV6-5; size: few; CDR3: CASRAGTGGNTEAFF; DNA: TGTGCCAGCAGAGCCGGGACAGGGGGGAACACTGAAGCTTTCTTT
D: TRBD1; J: TRBJ1-2; V: TRBV27; size: .; CDR3: CASRRQGLIYGYTF; DNA: TGTGCCAGCAGGAGACAGGGATTAATCTATGGCTACACCTTC
D: TRBD1; J: TRBJ1-2; V: TRBV7-9; size: .; CDR3: CASSFGTGTGVSYGYTF; DNA: TGTGCCAGCAGCTTTGGGACCGGGACAGGGGTTAGCTATGGCTACACCTTC
D: .; J: TRBJ1-1; V: TRBV7-9; size: few; CDR3: CASSLEQGYTEAFF; DNA: TGTGCCAGCAGCTTAGAACAGGGTTACACTGAAGCTTTCTTT
D: TRBD1; J: TRBJ2-3; V: TRBV30; size: .; CDR3: CAWTQGRTGYTDTQYF; DNA: TGTGCCTGGACCCAGGGGAGGACAGGGTACACAGATACGCAGTATTTT
D: TRBD1; J: TRBJ1-1; V: TRBV4-3; size: .; CDR3: CASSLWTGSLNTEAFF; DNA: TGCGCCAGCAGCCTTTGGACAGGATCCCTGAACACTGAAGCTTTCTTT
D: TRBD2; J: TRBJ2-2; V: TRBV6-2/TRBV6-3; size: .; CDR3: CASSLLAGGTGELFF; DNA: TGTGCCAGCAGCCTACTCGCGGGGGGCACCGGGGAGCTGTTTTTT
D: .; J: TRBJ1-4; V: TRBV28; size: .; CDR3: CASRAGGPVNEKLFF; DNA: TGTGCCAGCAGAGCCGGCGGGCCAGTAAATGAAAAACTGTTTTTT
D: .; J: TRBJ1-2; V: TRBV6-5; size: .; CDR3: CASSSPPYGYTF; DNA: TGTGCCAGCTCCTCCCCCCCCTATGGCTACACCTTC
D: .; J: TRBJ1-1; V: TRBV29-1; size: .; CDR3: CSAVRQGGTEAFF; DNA: TGCAGCGCCGTGAGGCAGGGCGGCACTGAAGCTTTCTTT
D: .; J: TRBJ2-7; V: TRBV6-2/TRBV6-3; size: .; CDR3: CASSYRYGGYEQYF; DNA: TGTGCCAGCAGTTACCGGTACGGCGGCTACGAGCAGTACTTC